This T cell receptor (beta chain) is from a study of molecular identifiers for immune sequencing clone quantification. Generation of bulk TCR libraries relied on previously described methods and listed TCR primers. Via MiXCR, TCRdb re-called the PCR reads, giving one row per CDR3 protein. The sample lists some 580,000 distinct CDR3 sequences; roughly 25% were seen once. Study-wide findings and caveats: Spike-in Jurkat TCR RNA from a single cell reportedly registered among 950,000 or so naive cells.

Germline V lookup: CDR1 SEHNR, CDR2 FQNEAQ (reference sequence). The CDR3 is 19 amino acids. V was cut by 0 bases and J by 0 bases, with 17 bases left in between. Libraries for naive CD8 T cells, which were made from around 20,000 to 1,000,000 sorted cells, drew on 10%, 30% or 50% of the RNA. Sorting selected naive CD8 T cells with a CD8+CD4-CCR7+CD45RA+ phenotype. This clonotype was observed a few times. Its antigen is undetermined. Sequencing input: naive CD8+ T cells from blood, with Jurkat cell RNA spiked in. Subset given: FACS-sorted CD8+CD4-CCR7+CD45RA+ naive T cells. The J gene is TRBJ2-2, the V gene TRBV7-9; the D gene is possibly TRBD1 (6 bases). The sequence was collected from a human donor in good health. Some libraries in this study had Jurkat cell RNA spiked in. The CDR3 spells CASSLAAGFGTTNTGELFF. CDR3 nucleotides: TGTGCCAGCAGCTTAGCAGCCGGGTTCGGGACAACGAACACCGGGGAGCTGTTTTTT.